These 8 T cell receptor beta chains came from one sample sequenced in a study of T cells in tuberculosis. Profiled with immunoSEQ multiplex PCR; TCRdb holds only in-frame clones, not every one. This sample has 50,000 or so clones, with roughly 90% found just once. After thawing and overnight rest, PBMC were stained with GMM-loaded CD1B tetramer, viability dye and anti-CD3 for sorting. The lipid loaded on the CD1B tetramers was C32 glucose monomycolate from Rhodococcus equi. Sequencing was done on a sample of CD1b-GMM tetramer-negative cells sorted from PBMCs. These receptor sequences come from an adult woman with latent tuberculosis.

V usage is TRBV5-6 and J usage is TRBJ2-7, with no clear D. Trimming took off 0 bases at V and 3 bases at J, with 10 bases between the two ends. The CDR3 contains 14 residues. Germline assignment: CDR1 SGHDT and CDR2 YYEEEE. CDR3 amino acids: CASSLGPRNYEQYF. The CDR3 nucleotides read TGTGCCAGCAGCTTGGGTCCTAGAAACTACGAGCAGTACTTC.

The chain has TRBV7-8 and TRBJ2-1, with 8 bases aligning to TRBD1. The germline CDR1 and CDR2 sequences are SGHVS and FQNEAQ. The length of the CDR3 is 15 residues. V gave up 5 bases and J gave up 7 bases; unmatched junction bases: 10. The CDR3 DNA reads TGTGCCAGCAGCCGGATCGACAGGGGTAGGAATGAGCAGTTCTTC. Residues: CASSRIDRGRNEQFF. Full variable domain (rest looked up from reference TRBV7-8 and TRBJ2-1): GAGVSQSPRYKVAKRGQDVALRCDPISGHVSLFWYQQALGQGPEFLTYFQNEAQLDKSGLPSDRFFAERPEGSVSTLKIQRTQQEDSAVYLCASSRIDRGRNEQFFGPGTRLTVL.

The V and J genes are TRBV5-6 and TRBJ1-1; D is perhaps TRBD1 (5 bases). Germline CDR1 reads SGHDT; CDR2 reads YYEEEE. Trimming shortened V by 0 bases and J by 4 bases, and 16 bases separated the two germline ends. The CDR3 covers 16 residues. CDR3 sequence (DNA): TGTGCCAGCAGCTTGGACGCGGGGACGGCATCCACTGAAGCTTTCTTT. Translation: CASSLDAGTASTEAFF.

This chain joins TRBV9 and TRBJ2-2; no definite D call. Germline loops: CDR1 SGDLS, CDR2 YYNGEE. The V end was cut by 5 bases, the J end by 5 bases, with 7 bases between. The CDR3 covers 12 residues. CDR3 DNA: TGTGCCAGCAGTCAGAAGACCGGGGAGCTGTTTTTT. Translating it yields CASSQKTGELFF.

J is TRBJ2-3 and V is TRBV30, with a weak D call TRBD1 (5 bases). Germline CDR1 is GTSNPN and CDR2 is SVGIG (reference sequence). V was trimmed by 3 bases and J by 3 bases, leaving 7 bases between them. This CDR3 is built from 12 residues. The CDR3 is CAWSAGTDTQYF. CDR3 bases: TGTGCCTGGAGCGCAGGGACAGATACGCAGTATTTT.

The chain joins TRBV28 to TRBJ1-3; the match to TRBD1 covers 7 bases. V trimming: 5 bases; J trimming: 4 bases; junction bases outside the gene matches: 8. Germline loops: CDR1 MDHEN, CDR2 SYDVKM. The CDR3 has 15 residues. The CDR3 here is CASSSGQASGNTIYF. The CDR3 DNA sequence: TGTGCCAGCAGTAGTGGACAGGCGTCGGGAAACACCATATATTTT.

The chain uses TRBV7-9 and TRBJ2-1, with D possibly TRBD1 on 6 matching bases. Germline CDR1 is SEHNR and CDR2 is FQNEAQ (reference sequence). Trimming shortened V by 1 base and J by 8 bases, and 12 bases separated the two germline ends. The CDR3 totals 14 residues. DNA for the CDR3: TGTGCCAGCAGCTTAGTTGGAGCAGGGGATGAGCAGTTCTTC. Translation gives CASSLVGAGDEQFF.

This chain joins TRBV7-9 and TRBJ2-4; 11 bases are shared with TRBD1. Germline CDR1 and CDR2: SEHNR and FQNEAQ (reference sequence). CDR3 length equals 16 residues. The V and J ends lost 1 base and 7 bases, in that order; junction bases with no gene match: 6. The CDR3 nucleotides read TGTGCCAGCAGCTTAGACGGACAGGGGGCCCTTAACATTCAGTACTTC. Translating gives CASSLDGQGALNIQYF.